The 18 T cell receptor beta chains below come from one sample, sequenced in a study of blood T cell repertoires in COVID-19. Sequenced by immunoSEQ multiplex PCR; TCRdb stores in-frame clones only, minus some. This table has roughly 150,000 clones, approximately 80% appearing once. Sequenced: PBMCs or T cells enriched from blood (not recorded which). The receptors originated from a woman between 45 and 65 years old who had recovered from COVID-19.

The V call is TRBV5-1, the J call TRBJ1-2; D gene uncertain. V gave up 0 bases and J gave up 4 bases, with 7 bases separating them. Germline V gives CDR1 SGHRS, CDR2 YFSETQ. The CDR3 covers 13 residues. CDR3 amino acids: CASSLGDIYGYTF. CDR3 nucleotides: TGCGCCAGCAGCTTGGGCGACATCTATGGCTACACCTTC.

V and J are TRBV28 and TRBJ1-2; unclear D gene. Germline V CDR1 and CDR2: MDHEN, SYDVKM. The V end was cut by 3 bases, the J end by 4 bases, with 12 bases between. CDR3 size: 14 residues. The CDR3 here is CASSFAGLLYGYTF. The CDR3, as DNA: TGTGCCAGCAGTTTCGCGGGCCTACTCTATGGCTACACCTTC.

The CDR3 is CASSQQGGGNTEAFF. The CDR3 nucleotides are TGTGCCAGCAGCCAACAGGGCGGAGGGAACACTGAAGCTTTCTTT. This chain uses TRBV7-3 with TRBJ1-1, with a tentative D call TRBD1 (6 bases). V dropped 5 bases and J dropped 1 base, with 14 bases sitting between them. The germline gives CDR1 SGHTA, CDR2 FQGTGA. The CDR3 is 15 amino acids.

The chain combines TRBV5-4 with TRBJ2-1; weak D call: TRBD2 (6 bases). The CDR3 totals 14 residues. Trimming took off 4 bases at V and 3 bases at J, with 11 bases between the two ends. Germline CDR1 is SGHNT and CDR2 is YYREEE (reference sequence). The CDR3 sequence is CASSQGLIYNEQFF. DNA for the CDR3: TGTGCCAGCAGCCAGGGACTGATCTACAATGAGCAGTTCTTC.

V gene TRBV29-1 combines with J gene TRBJ2-7; 11 bases match TRBD1. V trimming: 4 bases; J trimming: 6 bases; junction bases outside the gene matches: 5. This CDR3 contains 13 residues. Germline V gene lookup returns CDR1 SQVTM and CDR2 ANQGSEA. The chain's CDR3 is CSVARDRGFEQYF. Here the CDR3 DNA reads TGCAGCGTTGCCCGGGACAGGGGGTTCGAGCAGTACTTC.

The CDR3 nucleotides read TGTGCCAGCGGGTTAATACAGGGGGGATACGGCTACACCTTC. Translating gives CASGLIQGGYGYTF. V usage is TRBV28 and J usage is TRBJ1-2; 8 nucleotides align to TRBD1. The CDR3 consists of 14 residues. V lost 8 bases and J lost 8; bases outside the gene matches: 13. Per the germline V gene, CDR1 is MDHEN and CDR2 is SYDVKM.

The V call is TRBV5-1, the J call TRBJ2-2; 11 positions agree with TRBD2. The V gene end was trimmed by 4 bases and the J gene end by 2 bases; junction bases not matched to a gene: 4. CDR1 SGHRS and CDR2 YFSETQ come from the germline V gene. CDR3 length: 16 residues. CDR3 DNA sequence: TGCGCCAGCAGCCGGCTAGCGGGGGGAAACACCGGGGAGCTGTTTTTT. It translates to CASSRLAGGNTGELFF.

The chain links TRBV28 to TRBJ1-4; no firm D call. Germline-derived CDR1 and CDR2 are MDHEN and SYDVKM. CDR3 length: 14 residues. V lost 5 bases to trimming and J lost 10 bases, with 17 bases between them. This CDR3 reads CASSPPFLGAKLFF. The DNA of the CDR3 is TGTGCCAGCAGTCCCCCTTTCCTAGGTGCAAAACTGTTTTTT.

The count of this clone is one. This rearrangement joins TRBV2 to TRBJ1-6; D perhaps matches TRBD1 (6 bases). CDR3 length equals 15 residues. Trimming cost V 5 bases and J 10 bases, with 18 bases left between them. CDR1 SNHLY and CDR2 FYNNEI come from the germline V gene. The DNA for the CDR3 is TGTGCCAGCAGTACAGGGACCCCGAGATGGTCACCCCTCCACTTT. Translating it yields CASSTGTPRWSPLHF.

This chain uses TRBV13 with TRBJ1-6; D possibly corresponds to TRBD1 (6 bases). Looked up from germline, CDR1 is PRHDT and CDR2 is FYEKMQ (reference sequence). There are 14 residues in the CDR3. Trimming shortened V by 4 bases and J by 7 bases, and 11 bases separated the two germline ends. In DNA form, the CDR3 reads TGTGCCAGCAGCTATCAGGGGTTCAATTCACCCCTCCACTTT. It specifies CASSYQGFNSPLHF.

The chain links TRBV28 to TRBJ1-2; D is ambiguous. The V and J ends lost 7 bases and 1 base respectively, with 16 bases between them. The germline V gene has CDR1 MDHEN and CDR2 SYDVKM. The CDR3 runs to 15 residues. The CDR3 here is CASKGEGLGNYGYTF. CDR3 sequence (DNA): TGTGCCAGCAAAGGAGAGGGATTGGGTAACTATGGCTACACCTTC.

The V gene is TRBV5-5, the J gene TRBJ1-4; 7 nucleotides align to TRBD1. Germline V lookup: CDR1 SGHKS, CDR2 YYEKEE (reference sequence). J gave up 6 bases and V 4 bases, and 9 bases lay outside the gene matches. The CDR3 has 15 amino acids. CDR3 residues: CASSRAGQPYEKLFF. CDR3 in DNA: TGTGCCAGCAGCCGGGCGGGACAGCCGTATGAAAAACTGTTTTTT.

J is TRBJ1-5 and V is TRBV4-1; the D gene is possibly TRBD1 (6 bases). CDR1 and CDR2 (germline): MGHRA, YSYEKL. V was shortened by 5 bases and J by 2 bases, with 13 bases between the two germline ends. This CDR3 has 15 amino acids. For the CDR3, the DNA is TGCGCCAGCAGCGCTGGGGGGGCCGGCAATCAGCCCCAGCATTTT. Protein product: CASSAGGAGNQPQHF.

The chain links TRBV5-1 to TRBJ2-2; TRBD1 agrees at 10 bases. Germline V CDR1 and CDR2: SGHRS, YFSETQ. The CDR3 consists of 14 residues. The trim removed 6 bases at V and 6 bases at J, leaving 5 bases unmatched. The CDR3 region has the DNA TGCGCCAGCACCCGACAGGGGGCGCCCGGGGAGCTGTTTTTT. Protein product: CASTRQGAPGELFF.

The count of this clone is one. V usage is TRBV18 and J usage is TRBJ2-5; D gene unclear. The CDR3 runs 12 residues. CDR1 and CDR2 (germline): KGHSH, LQKENI. The germline V and J ends were trimmed by 0 bases and 4 bases, with 3 bases remaining between them. The CDR3 region is CASSPPRETQYF. CDR3 coding DNA: TGTGCCAGCTCACCACCCCGAGAGACCCAGTACTTC.

V gene TRBV21-1 combines with J gene TRBJ2-1; the D call TRBD1 from the table was never checked on the DNA. TRBV21-1 is a listed pseudogene. This CDR3 spans 13 amino acids. This chain's CDR3 is CASSKDGACEQFF. CDR3 DNA: TGTGCCAGCAGCAAAGATGGGGCTTGTGAGCAGTTCTTC.

The gene calls are TRBV28 and TRBJ1-2; D perhaps matches TRBD1 (5 bases). The V gene lost 10 bases and the J gene lost 3 bases, with 15 bases spanning the gap. Germline V gene lookup returns CDR1 MDHEN and CDR2 SYDVKM. The CDR3 sequence is 13 residues long. The CDR3 DNA reads as TGTGCCATCGGCCTCGACAGCTACTATGGCTACACCTTC. It is translated as CAIGLDSYYGYTF.

The chain combines TRBV11-2 with TRBJ1-5, with D possibly being TRBD1 (5 bases). Trimming stripped 0 bases from V and 7 bases from J, with 13 bases between. Germline V gene data show CDR1 as SGHAT and CDR2 as FQNNGV. This CDR3 spans 15 amino acids. The CDR3 coding sequence is TGTGCCAGCAGCTTAGACAGGGTGGGAGGACAGCCCCAGCATTTT. Its protein is CASSLDRVGGQPQHF.